This T cell receptor beta chain is drawn from a study of PD-L1 blockade in urothelial cancer. At the level of the study: Researchers looked at the blood 3 weeks (second dose) and 6 weeks after treatment began.

As for time point: peripheral blood 6 weeks after treatment start. Libraries were prepared by immunoSEQ multiplex PCR; TCRdb keeps only in-frame clonotypes and omits some of them. The sample records roughly 100,000 clones, around four fifths being singletons. This CDR3 contains 14 residues. With 4 bases removed from V and 0 bases from J, the gap between germline ends came to 13 bases. The germline V gene encodes CDR1 GTSNPN and CDR2 SVGIG (reference sequence). This receptor was obtained from a man in his 70s with urothelial cancer. Sequencing used PBMCs, obtained around atezolizumab (anti-PD-L1) treatment. The rearrangement uses TRBV30 and TRBJ2-7; unclear D gene. The CDR3 region is CAWTPVGPSYEQYF. In nucleotides, the CDR3 is TGTGCCTGGACCCCAGTTGGCCCCTCCTACGAGCAGTACTTC.